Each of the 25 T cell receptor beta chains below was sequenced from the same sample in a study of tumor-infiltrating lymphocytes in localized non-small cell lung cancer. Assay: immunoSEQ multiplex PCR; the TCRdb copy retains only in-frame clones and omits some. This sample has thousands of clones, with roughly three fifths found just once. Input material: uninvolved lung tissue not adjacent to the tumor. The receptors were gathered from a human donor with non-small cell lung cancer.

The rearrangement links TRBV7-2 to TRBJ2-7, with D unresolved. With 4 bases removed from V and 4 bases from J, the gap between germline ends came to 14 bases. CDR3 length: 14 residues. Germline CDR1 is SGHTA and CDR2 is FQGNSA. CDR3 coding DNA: TGTGCCAGCAGCTCCAGGCAAGCGTCATACGAGCAGTACTTC. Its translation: CASSSRQASYEQYF.

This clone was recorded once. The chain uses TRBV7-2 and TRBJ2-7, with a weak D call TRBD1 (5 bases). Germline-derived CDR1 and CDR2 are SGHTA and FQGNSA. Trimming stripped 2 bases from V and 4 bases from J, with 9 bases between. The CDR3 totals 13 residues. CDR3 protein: CASSLLQAYEQYF. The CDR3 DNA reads TGTGCCAGCAGCTTACTACAGGCGTACGAGCAGTACTTC.

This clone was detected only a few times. CDR3 in amino acids: CASSQGQDYEQYF. CDR3 in DNA: TGCGCCAGCAGCCAAGGACAAGACTACGAGCAGTACTTC. This chain uses TRBV4-3 with TRBJ2-7; D uncertain. The germline V gene encodes CDR1 LGHNA and CDR2 YSLEER. The CDR3 spans 13 residues. V was pared by 1 base and J by 3 bases, with 7 bases between.

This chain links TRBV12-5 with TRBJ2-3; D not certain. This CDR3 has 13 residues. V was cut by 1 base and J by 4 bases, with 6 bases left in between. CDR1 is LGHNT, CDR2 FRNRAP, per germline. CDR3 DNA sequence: TGTGCTAGTGGTTTGGAGTTGGCAGATACGCAGTATTTT. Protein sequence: CASGLELADTQYF.

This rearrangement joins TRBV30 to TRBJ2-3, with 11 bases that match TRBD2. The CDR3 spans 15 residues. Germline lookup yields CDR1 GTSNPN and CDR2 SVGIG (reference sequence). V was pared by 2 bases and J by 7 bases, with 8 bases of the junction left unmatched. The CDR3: CAWSTSGGMFNTQYF. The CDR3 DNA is TGTGCCTGGAGTACTAGCGGGGGAATGTTCAATACGCAGTATTTT.

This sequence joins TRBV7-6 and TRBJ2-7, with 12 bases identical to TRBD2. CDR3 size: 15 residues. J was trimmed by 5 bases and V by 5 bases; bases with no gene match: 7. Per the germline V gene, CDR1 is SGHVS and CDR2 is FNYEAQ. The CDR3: CASSPSGLAGNEQYF. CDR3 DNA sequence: TGTGCCAGCAGCCCGTCCGGACTAGCGGGGAACGAGCAGTACTTC.

For the CDR3, the DNA is TGTGCCAGCAGCCAAGATAGCACTCAGCGAGCTTTCTTT. Its translation: CASSQDSTQRAFF. This rearrangement joins TRBV14 to TRBJ1-1, with D unclear. The CDR3 covers 13 residues. Per germline, CDR1 SGHDN and CDR2 FVKESK. V was shortened by 0 bases and J by 10 bases, with 12 bases between the two germline ends.

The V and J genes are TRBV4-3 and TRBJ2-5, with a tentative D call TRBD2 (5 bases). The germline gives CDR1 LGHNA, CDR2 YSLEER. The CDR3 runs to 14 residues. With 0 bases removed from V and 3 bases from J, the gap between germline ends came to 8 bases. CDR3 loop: CASSQDTGKETQYF. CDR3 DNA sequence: TGCGCCAGCAGCCAAGATACCGGGAAAGAGACCCAGTACTTC.

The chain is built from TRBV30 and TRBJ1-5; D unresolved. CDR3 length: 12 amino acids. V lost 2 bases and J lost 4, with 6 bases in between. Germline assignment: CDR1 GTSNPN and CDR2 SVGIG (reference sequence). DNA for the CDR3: TGTGCCTGGAGTAAAACTAATCAGCCCCAGCATTTT. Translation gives CAWSKTNQPQHF.

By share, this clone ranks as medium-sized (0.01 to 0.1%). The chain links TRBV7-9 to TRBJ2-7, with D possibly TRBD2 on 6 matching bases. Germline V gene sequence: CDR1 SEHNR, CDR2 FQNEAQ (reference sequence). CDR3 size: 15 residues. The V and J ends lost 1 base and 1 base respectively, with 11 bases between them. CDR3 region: CASSLVSGRSYEQYF. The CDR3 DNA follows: TGTGCCAGCAGCTTAGTTTCAGGGAGGTCCTACGAGCAGTACTTC.

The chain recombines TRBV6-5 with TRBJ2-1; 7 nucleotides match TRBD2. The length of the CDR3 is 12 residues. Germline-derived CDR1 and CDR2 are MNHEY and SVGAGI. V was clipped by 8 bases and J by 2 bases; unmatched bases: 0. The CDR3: CASGGAYNEQFF. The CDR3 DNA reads TGTGCCAGCGGGGGGGCCTACAATGAGCAGTTCTTC.

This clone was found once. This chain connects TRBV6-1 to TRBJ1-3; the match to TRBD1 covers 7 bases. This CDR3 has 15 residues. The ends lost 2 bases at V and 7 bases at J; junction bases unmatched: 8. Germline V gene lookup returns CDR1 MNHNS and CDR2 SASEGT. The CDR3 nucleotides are TGTGCCAGCAGTGAAAAAAGGGGGACAGATAACACCATATATTTT. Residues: CASSEKRGTDNTIYF.

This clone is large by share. The CDR3 sequence is CASSEGARQPQHF. CDR3 nucleotide sequence: TGCGCCAGCAGTGAGGGGGCCAGGCAGCCCCAGCATTTT. The V call is TRBV10-2, the J call TRBJ1-5, with D perhaps matching TRBD1 (5 bases). The CDR3 contains 13 residues. The germline gives CDR1 WSHSY, CDR2 SAAADI. With 2 bases removed from V and 7 bases from J, the gap between germline ends came to 9 bases.

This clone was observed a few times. CDR3 in DNA: TGCGCCAGCAGCCAAGATAGAGGGTGGGAGCAGTACTTC. Translation gives CASSQDRGWEQYF. The gene calls are TRBV4-3 and TRBJ2-7; a weak D match, TRBD2 (5 bases). Germline assignment: CDR1 LGHNA and CDR2 YSLEER. V was clipped by 0 bases and J by 7 bases, with 10 bases between them. The CDR3 runs 13 residues.

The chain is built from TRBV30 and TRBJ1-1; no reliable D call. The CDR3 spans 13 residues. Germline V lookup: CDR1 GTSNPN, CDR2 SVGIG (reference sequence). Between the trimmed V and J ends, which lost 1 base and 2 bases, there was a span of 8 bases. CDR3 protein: CAWSETLNTEAFF. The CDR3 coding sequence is TGTGCCTGGAGTGAGACACTTAACACTGAAGCTTTCTTT. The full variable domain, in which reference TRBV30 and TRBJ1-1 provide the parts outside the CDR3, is SQTIHQWPATLVQPVGSPLSLECTVEGTSNPNLYWYRQAAGRGLQLLFYSVGIGQISSEVPQNLSASRPQDRQFILSSKKLLLSDSGFYLCAWSETLNTEAFFGQGTRLTVV.

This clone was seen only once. The CDR3 here is CASSPDGNYGYTF. The CDR3 DNA reads as TGTGCCAGCAGCCCCGACGGTAACTATGGCTACACCTTC. V gene TRBV7-8 combines with J gene TRBJ1-2; no firm D call. The ends were cut back, 5 bases at V and 1 base at J, with 8 bases in the middle. This CDR3 contains 13 residues. Germline lookup yields CDR1 SGHVS and CDR2 FQNEAQ.

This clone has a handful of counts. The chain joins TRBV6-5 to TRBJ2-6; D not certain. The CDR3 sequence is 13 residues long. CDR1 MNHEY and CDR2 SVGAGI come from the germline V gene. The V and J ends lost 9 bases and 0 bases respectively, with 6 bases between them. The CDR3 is CASFGSGANVLTF. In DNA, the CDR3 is TGTGCCAGTTTTGGCTCTGGGGCCAACGTCCTGACTTTC.

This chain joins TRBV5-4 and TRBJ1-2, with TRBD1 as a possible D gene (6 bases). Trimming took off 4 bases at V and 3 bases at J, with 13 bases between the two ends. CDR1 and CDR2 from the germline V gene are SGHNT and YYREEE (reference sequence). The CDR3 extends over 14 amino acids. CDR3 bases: TGTGCCAGCAGCAACCTACAGGGCTACTATGGCTACACCTTC. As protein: CASSNLQGYYGYTF.

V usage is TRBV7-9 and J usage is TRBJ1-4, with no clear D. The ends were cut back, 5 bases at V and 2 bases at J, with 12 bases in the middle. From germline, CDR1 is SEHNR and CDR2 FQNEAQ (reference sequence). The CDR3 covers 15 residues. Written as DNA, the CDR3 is TGTGCCAGCAGCGGGGAGGTTCGGACTAATGAAAAACTGTTTTTT. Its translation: CASSGEVRTNEKLFF.

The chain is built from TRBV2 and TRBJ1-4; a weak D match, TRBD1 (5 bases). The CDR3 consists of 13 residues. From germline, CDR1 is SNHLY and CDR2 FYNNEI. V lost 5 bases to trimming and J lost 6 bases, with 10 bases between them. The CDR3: CASSFRAHEKLFF. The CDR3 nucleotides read TGTGCCAGCAGTTTCAGGGCCCATGAAAAACTGTTTTTT.

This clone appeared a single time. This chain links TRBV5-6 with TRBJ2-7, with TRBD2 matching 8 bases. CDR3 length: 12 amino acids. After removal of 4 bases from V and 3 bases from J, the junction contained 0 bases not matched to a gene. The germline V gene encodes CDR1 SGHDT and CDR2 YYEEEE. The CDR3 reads CASSAGGYEQYF. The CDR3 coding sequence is TGTGCCAGCAGCGCGGGAGGCTACGAGCAGTACTTC.

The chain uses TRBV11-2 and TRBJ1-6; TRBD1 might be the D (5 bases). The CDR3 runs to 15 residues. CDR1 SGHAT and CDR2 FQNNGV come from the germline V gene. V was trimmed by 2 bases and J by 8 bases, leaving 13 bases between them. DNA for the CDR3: TGTGCCAGCAGCTTACTAGGGGTCGAGGATTCACCCCTCCACTTT. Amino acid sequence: CASSLLGVEDSPLHF.

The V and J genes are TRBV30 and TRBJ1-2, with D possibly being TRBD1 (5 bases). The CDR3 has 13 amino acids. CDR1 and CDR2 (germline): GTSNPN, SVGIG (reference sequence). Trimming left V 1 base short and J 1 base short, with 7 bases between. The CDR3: CAWSEQGNYGYTF. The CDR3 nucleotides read TGTGCCTGGAGTGAGCAGGGTAACTATGGCTACACCTTC.

The DNA for the CDR3 is TGTGCCAGCAGGGGTACTAGCGGGGCCAACTACGAGCAGTACTTC. Amino acid sequence: CASRGTSGANYEQYF. V and J are TRBV7-8 and TRBJ2-7; 10 bases are a match to TRBD2. Germline CDR1 and CDR2: SGHVS and FQNEAQ. V was pared by 6 bases and J by 3 bases, with 8 bases of the junction left unmatched. The CDR3 is 15 residues long.

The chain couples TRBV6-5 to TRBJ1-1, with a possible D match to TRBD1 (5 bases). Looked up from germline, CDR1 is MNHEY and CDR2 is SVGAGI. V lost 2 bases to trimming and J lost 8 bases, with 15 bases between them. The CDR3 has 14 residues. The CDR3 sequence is CASSYIDFGGEAFF. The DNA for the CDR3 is TGTGCCAGCAGTTACATAGATTTCGGGGGGGAAGCTTTCTTT.